What follows describes a single TCR beta chain. Its antigen is still unknown. Generated by immunoSEQ multiplex PCR, the TCRdb table keeps only in-frame clones and is missing some. The sample yields around 160,000 clones, roughly 92% seen once. CDR1 is SQVTM and CDR2 is ANQGSEA in the germline V gene. V was trimmed by 4 bases and J by 0 bases, leaving 13 bases between them. This CDR3 region has 16 residues. The sample comes from a study of T cell responses to AZD1222 COVID-19 vaccine. General study findings and limits: Regions 160-218 and 743-854 held dominance among vaccine-associated CD4 TCRs, which spanned spike. Clonal diversity was possibly underestimated, and the donors were mostly white British, with more females. With two AZD1222 doses given, Spike-specific TCR breadth and depth both rose. In all cases, repertoires were sampled only after the peak T cell response.

The specimen was peripheral blood, collected 28 days after the second AZD1222 dose. This receptor was identified in an adult who received the AZD1222 COVID-19 vaccine. The J gene is TRBJ2-6, the V gene TRBV29-1; no clear D gene. The DNA of the CDR3 is TGCAGCGTTGCGGGCCTAGGCTTCTCTGGGGCCAACGTCCTGACTTTC. It is translated as CSVAGLGFSGANVLTF.